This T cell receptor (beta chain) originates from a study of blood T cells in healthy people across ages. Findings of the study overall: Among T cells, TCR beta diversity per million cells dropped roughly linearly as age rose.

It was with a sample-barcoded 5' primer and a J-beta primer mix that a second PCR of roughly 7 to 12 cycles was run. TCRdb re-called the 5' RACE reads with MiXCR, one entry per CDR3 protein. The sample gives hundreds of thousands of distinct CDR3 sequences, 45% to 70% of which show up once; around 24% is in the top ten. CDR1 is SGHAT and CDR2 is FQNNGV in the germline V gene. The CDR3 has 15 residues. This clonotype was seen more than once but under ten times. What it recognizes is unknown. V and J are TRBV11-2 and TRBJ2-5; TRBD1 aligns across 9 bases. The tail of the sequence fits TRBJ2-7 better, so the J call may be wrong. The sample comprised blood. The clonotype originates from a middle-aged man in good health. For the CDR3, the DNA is TGTGCCAGCAGCTTAGCCGGGACAGGGTTCTACGAGCAGTACTTC. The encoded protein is CASSLAGTGFYEQYF.